This T cell receptor (beta chain) derives from a study of CD8 T cells in ankylosing spondylitis. Overall study findings and caveats: Characteristic, it appeared, of ankylosing spondylitis blood was a TCR beta motif of roughly 8 highly homologous variants. The disease-linked clones had a CD8+ phenotype and low blood frequencies.

As regards this clonotype: Antigen: not known.

A single record per CDR3 protein comes from TCRdb applying MiXCR to the 5' RACE reads. The data show 700,000 to 1,000,000 distinct CDR3 sequences, with about an eighth seen just once and more than 0.5% held by the top ten. The receptor's source is a male donor with ankylosing spondylitis. Sequenced input: blood, either unsorted or a sorted T cell fraction (not recorded which).

This CDR3 reads CASSPGGPGDTQYF. CDR3 coding DNA: TGTGCCAGCTCCCCGGGAGGGCCAGGAGATACGCAGTATTTT. The rearrangement uses TRBV7-2 and TRBJ2-3, with 8 bases identical to TRBD2. The CDR3 is 14 residues long. Per the germline V gene, CDR1 is SGHTA and CDR2 is FQGNSA. Trimming cost V 8 bases and J 5 bases; bases outside gene matches: 9.